The 21 T cell receptor beta chains below come from one sample, sequenced in a study of cytomegalovirus exposure and HLA in healthy donors. The study ran its PCR with 60 Vbeta and 13 Jbeta primers. Sequencing used immunoSEQ multiplex PCR; TCRdb keeps in-frame clones, though not all of them. The sample lists roughly 110,000 clones; more than 60% were seen once. Sequencing input: PBMCs. Source of these receptors: a female donor in good health and CMV-seronegative.

The chain recombines TRBV7-5 with TRBJ2-4; TRBD2 reflects the table's D call only, with no check against the DNA. TRBV7-5 is recorded as a pseudogene. The CDR3 runs 22 residues. The CDR3, as DNA: TGTGCCAGAAGCTTAGTAAGGTTACTAGGTCAGTTGGAAAGACTAGCCAAAAACATTCAGTACTTC. Amino acids: CARSLVRLLGQLERLAKNIQYF.

The chain employs TRBV6-5 and TRBJ1-2; 7 bases agree with TRBD1. CDR1 MNHEY and CDR2 SVGAGI come from the germline V gene. The trim removed 2 bases at V and 6 bases at J, leaving 6 bases unmatched. The CDR3 is 14 residues long. Here the CDR3 reads CASSYGEGADGYTF. For the CDR3, the DNA is TGTGCCAGCAGTTACGGTGAGGGGGCGGATGGCTACACCTTC.

The chain carries TRBV7-2 and TRBJ1-6; 7 bases agree with TRBD1. CDR1 is SGHTA, CDR2 FQGNSA, per germline. V lost 6 bases and J lost 9; bases outside the gene matches: 14. The CDR3 consists of 16 residues. The CDR3 DNA follows: TGTGCCAGCAGGCGCAGATTAACAGGGGAATCTTCACCCCTCCACTTT. It is translated as CASRRRLTGESSPLHF.

V usage is TRBV2 and J usage is TRBJ2-6; no clear D gene. Germline values: CDR1 SNHLY, CDR2 FYNNEI. The V end was cut by 3 bases, the J end by 0 bases, with 6 bases between. The CDR3 spans 15 residues. The CDR3 sequence: CASSEIASGANVLTF. CDR3 coding DNA: TGTGCCAGCAGTGAGATAGCCTCTGGGGCCAACGTCCTGACTTTC.

The chain couples TRBV5-6 to TRBJ2-6; TRBD1 is a possible D gene (5 bases). The V gene's germline CDR1 is SGHDT and CDR2 YYEEEE. This CDR3 has 17 amino acids. V dropped 0 bases and J dropped 2 bases, with 12 bases sitting between them. CDR3 loop: CASSLVGRAAGANVLTF. The CDR3 nucleotides read TGTGCCAGCAGCTTGGTAGGCAGGGCGGCTGGGGCCAACGTCCTGACTTTC.

Note on this clone: A read error may produce the germline difference seen at one junction end. V is TRBV5-1 and J is TRBJ1-2; no clear D gene. Germline CDR1 and CDR2: SGHRS and YFSETQ. The CDR3 covers 14 residues. The CDR3 reads CASSLVAENYGYTF. The CDR3 DNA reads TGCGCCAGCAGCTTGGTGGCAGAGAACTACGGCTACACCTTC.

The sample holds a few counts of this clone. The chain uses TRBV5-1 and TRBJ2-3; 7 bases match TRBD1. Germline V lookup: CDR1 SGHRS, CDR2 YFSETQ. Trimming cost V 6 bases and J 1 base; bases outside gene matches: 8. The length of the CDR3 is 15 residues. CDR3 coding DNA: TGCGCCAGCACTCCACGCGGACAGGGCACAGATACGCAGTATTTT. Translating it yields CASTPRGQGTDTQYF.

This chain connects TRBV7-9 to TRBJ2-5, with 7 bases identical to TRBD1. The germline CDR1 and CDR2 sequences are SEHNR and FQNEAQ (reference sequence). The V segment lost 5 bases and the J segment 3 bases; nucleotides outside the gene matches: 3. This CDR3 comprises 13 residues. This CDR3 is CASSQGQEETQYF. DNA of the CDR3: TGTGCCAGCAGCCAAGGACAGGAAGAGACCCAGTACTTC. The complete variable domain, with remaining parts taken from reference TRBV7-9 and TRBJ2-5, reads DTGVSQNPRHKITKRGQNVTFRCDPISEHNRLYWYRQTLGQGPEFLTYFQNEAQLEKSRLLSDRFSAERPKGSFSTLEIQRTEQGDSAMYLCASSQGQEETQYFGPGTRLLVL.

The genes are TRBV7-6 and TRBJ2-2; TRBD1 matches 9 bases. The CDR3 covers 15 residues. The V and J ends lost 4 bases and 2 bases, in that order; junction bases with no gene match: 2. Per the germline V gene, CDR1 is SGHVS and CDR2 is FNYEAQ. The CDR3 spells CASSSGQGNTGELFF. CDR3 nucleotides: TGTGCCAGCAGCTCGGGACAGGGTAACACCGGGGAGCTGTTTTTT. The variable domain in full, completed from reference TRBV7-6 and TRBJ2-2, reads GAGVSQSPRYKVTKRGQDVALRCDPISGHVSLYWYRQALGQGPEFLTYFNYEAQQDKSGLPNDRFSAERPEGSISTLTIQRTEQRDSAMYRCASSSGQGNTGELFFGEGSRLTVL.

This clone has more than one count but fewer than ten. The rearrangement uses TRBV5-6 and TRBJ1-2; TRBD1 agrees at 12 bases. CDR1 is SGHDT and CDR2 is YYEEEE in the germline V gene. This CDR3 comprises 15 residues. V lost 4 bases to trimming and J lost 7 bases; unmatched junction nucleotides: 8. CDR3 sequence: CASSERGQGASGYTF. The CDR3 DNA reads TGTGCCAGCAGCGAACGGGGACAGGGGGCCTCTGGCTACACCTTC. Variable domain in full (rest from reference TRBV5-6 and TRBJ1-2): DAGVTQSPTHLIKTRGQQVTLRCSPKSGHDTVSWYQQALGQGPQFIFQYYEEEERQRGNFPDRFSGHQFPNYSSELNVNALLLGDSALYLCASSERGQGASGYTFGSGTRLTVV.

This chain uses TRBV10-3 with TRBJ1-2; D not resolved. Germline V gene data show CDR1 as ENHRY and CDR2 as SYGVKD. CDR3 length: 12 residues. Trimming pared 3 bases from V and 6 bases from J, leaving 8 bases between. CDR3 loop: CAISEGGNGYTF. CDR3 DNA: TGTGCCATCAGTGAAGGAGGGAATGGCTACACCTTC.

In this sample, this clone turned up a few times. CDR3 sequence (DNA): TGTGCCAGCAGCTTAAAGACAGGGCCCGGGTATGGCTACACCTTC. This sequence encodes CASSLKTGPGYGYTF. The gene calls are TRBV7-2 and TRBJ1-2; 7 bases agree with TRBD1. CDR1 is SGHTA, CDR2 FQGNSA, per germline. The trim removed 2 bases at V and 5 bases at J, leaving 8 bases unmatched. The CDR3 has 15 amino acids.

This chain uses TRBV7-8 with TRBJ2-1; 10 bases match TRBD1. This CDR3 region has 14 residues. The V and J ends lost 5 bases and 7 bases, in that order; junction bases with no gene match: 5. Germline CDR1 SGHVS, CDR2 FQNEAQ. This chain's CDR3 is CASSLRDRGNEQFF. In DNA form, the CDR3 reads TGTGCCAGCAGCCTCCGGGACAGGGGAAATGAGCAGTTCTTC.

This chain joins TRBV7-9 and TRBJ2-2, with D possibly TRBD2 on 7 matching bases. This CDR3 spans 17 amino acids. The germline gives CDR1 SEHNR, CDR2 FQNEAQ (reference sequence). V gave up 1 base and J gave up 3 bases, with 15 bases separating them. DNA for the CDR3: TGTGCCAGCAGCTTAGGTCTCGCGGGGGCCTACACCGGGGAGCTGTTTTTT. It translates to CASSLGLAGAYTGELFF.

This chain uses TRBV6-6 with TRBJ2-1; the D gene is possibly TRBD2 (5 bases). The germline V gene encodes CDR1 MNHNY and CDR2 SVGAGI (reference sequence). The CDR3 loop spans 14 amino acids. The V end was cut by 2 bases, the J end by 8 bases, with 13 bases between. Written as DNA, the CDR3 is TGTGCCAGCAGTTACGACGGGCCGAGGGATGAGCAGTTCTTC. It is translated as CASSYDGPRDEQFF.

This rearrangement joins TRBV4-1 to TRBJ2-7; the match to TRBD1 covers 9 bases. Germline CDR1 reads MGHRA; CDR2 reads YSYEKL. The CDR3 spans 15 residues. J was trimmed by 4 bases and V by 4 bases; bases with no gene match: 8. CDR3 protein: CASSPSPGTGYEQYF. The CDR3 DNA follows: TGCGCCAGCAGCCCATCCCCGGGGACAGGGTACGAGCAGTACTTC.

The gene calls are TRBV6-6 and TRBJ1-6; no definite D call. Trimming shortened V by 2 bases and J by 7 bases, and 9 bases separated the two germline ends. The CDR3 covers 14 residues. Germline CDR1 MNHNY, CDR2 SVGAGI (reference sequence). The DNA for the CDR3 is TGTGCCAGCAGTTACCTGTCGGAGAATTCACCCCTCCACTTT. Its protein product is CASSYLSENSPLHF.

This clone was seen repeatedly, ten times or more. The chain employs TRBV5-5 and TRBJ2-7; 10 bases align to TRBD2. The CDR3 has 15 residues. V was clipped by 1 base and J by 4 bases; unmatched bases: 5. CDR1 SGHKS and CDR2 YYEKEE come from the germline V gene (reference sequence). The chain's CDR3 is CASSLTASGGYEQYF. DNA of the CDR3: TGTGCCAGCAGCTTGACGGCTAGCGGGGGATACGAGCAGTACTTC.

The rearrangement uses TRBV15 and TRBJ2-1, with 9 bases matching TRBD1. The CDR3 is 15 residues long. V shed 3 bases, J shed 6 bases, and the junction held 6 bases outside the gene matches. In germline, CDR1 is LNHNV, CDR2 YYDKDF (reference sequence). CDR3 region: CATSRDRGYINEQFF. The DNA for the CDR3 is TGTGCCACCAGCAGGGACAGGGGATACATCAATGAGCAGTTCTTC. The full variable domain, in which reference TRBV15 and TRBJ2-1 provide the parts outside the CDR3, is DAMVIQNPRYQVTQFGKPVTLSCSQTLNHNVMYWYQQKSSQAPKLLFHYYDKDFNNEADTPDNFQSRRPNTSFCFLDIRSPGLGDTAMYLCATSRDRGYINEQFFGPGTRLTVL.

The chain has TRBV19 and TRBJ2-4; TRBD1 might be the D (6 bases). In germline, CDR1 is LNHDA, CDR2 SQIVND (reference sequence). The V end lost 6 bases, the J end lost 8 bases, and 14 bases lay between the germline ends. The CDR3 loop spans 13 amino acids. The CDR3 region has the DNA TGTGCCAGTAGCAGGGGAGAGGGGGACATTCAGTACTTC. It encodes CASSRGEGDIQYF.

This clone was seen only a few times. The chain uses TRBV18 and TRBJ1-1; D is possibly TRBD1 (6 bases). Germline CDR1 is KGHSH and CDR2 is LQKENI. Trimming left V 0 bases short and J 7 bases short, with 12 bases between. This CDR3 region has 14 residues. CDR3 loop: CASSPPSRGIEAFF. The CDR3 nucleotides read TGTGCCAGCTCACCACCTAGTAGGGGGATTGAAGCTTTCTTT.